What follows are 31 T cell receptor beta chains derived from one specimen sequenced in a study of beta chain features in type 1 diabetes. What was sequenced were expressed TCRB transcripts, since all of the isolated RNA had been reverse transcribed. Only in-frame clones appear in the TCRdb table, and some are missing; sequencing was by immunoSEQ multiplex PCR. The table includes 90,000 to 110,000 clones, less than 40% detected once. The specimen was stem cell memory CD4+ T cells from blood. Receptors were obtained from a woman aged 18-29 years in good health.

This clone was observed a handful of times. The chain couples TRBV28 to TRBJ1-1, with unresolved D. Germline loops: CDR1 MDHEN, CDR2 SYDVKM. This CDR3 region has 15 residues. Trimming cost V 7 bases and J 5 bases, with 20 bases left between them. The CDR3 loop is CASIGIKSPRTEAFF. CDR3 bases: TGTGCCAGCATCGGGATTAAATCGCCGCGGACTGAAGCTTTCTTT.

The chain combines TRBV5-4 with TRBJ1-5; D call uncertain. Trimming removed 4 bases at V and 3 bases at J, with 14 bases between. The germline gives CDR1 SGHNT, CDR2 YYREEE (reference sequence). The CDR3 runs to 15 residues. The CDR3 reads CASSPGLGVNQPQHF. DNA for the CDR3: TGTGCCAGCAGCCCTGGCCTCGGGGTCAATCAGCCCCAGCATTTT.

This chain joins TRBV6-1 and TRBJ2-5; 9 bases agree with TRBD2. Trimming removed 3 bases from V and 8 bases from J; junction bases left unmatched: 7. The CDR3 is 14 amino acids. CDR1 is MNHNS and CDR2 is SASEGT in the germline V gene. In DNA form, the CDR3 reads TGTGCCAGCAGTGAGAGGGGACTAGCAAGCACCCAGTACTTC. It encodes CASSERGLASTQYF.

The rearrangement links TRBV5-1 to TRBJ1-2, with a weak D call TRBD1 (5 bases). Between the trimmed V and J ends, which lost 0 bases and 4 bases, there was a span of 10 bases. CDR1 and CDR2 from the germline V gene are SGHRS and YFSETQ. There are 14 residues in the CDR3. This chain's CDR3 is CASSLGSGRYGYTF. The DNA of the CDR3 is TGCGCCAGCAGCTTGGGGTCAGGGCGCTATGGCTACACCTTC.

V and J are TRBV18 and TRBJ1-1; 10 bases are shared with TRBD1. CDR3 length: 13 amino acids. V was pared by 6 bases and J by 10 bases, with 8 bases of the junction left unmatched. CDR1 and CDR2 (germline): KGHSH, LQKENI. Here the CDR3 reads CASSRQGAEGAFF. The CDR3 DNA is TGTGCCAGCTCGCGACAGGGGGCGGAAGGAGCTTTCTTT.

The J gene is TRBJ2-3, the V gene TRBV5-4; TRBD1 aligns across 7 bases. The CDR3 is made up of 16 amino acids. V lost 3 bases to trimming and J lost 4 bases; unmatched junction nucleotides: 11. The germline CDR1 and CDR2 sequences are SGHNT and YYREEE (reference sequence). DNA of the CDR3: TGTGCCAGCAGCTCCGGAAGGGCAGGGGGTGCAGATACGCAGTATTTT. It yields the protein CASSSGRAGGADTQYF.

This clone has just a few counts. V and J are TRBV7-2 and TRBJ2-7; D possibly corresponds to TRBD2 (5 bases). The CDR3 totals 14 residues. Trimming pared 3 bases from V and 0 bases from J, leaving 9 bases between. CDR1 and CDR2 (germline): SGHTA, FQGNSA. For the CDR3, the DNA is TGTGCCAGCAGCTTGGTAGGGAGCTCCTACGAGCAGTACTTC. It translates to CASSLVGSSYEQYF.

The rearrangement links TRBV7-6 to TRBJ2-1, with 8 positions matching TRBD2. The J segment lost 1 base and the V segment lost 1 base, leaving 0 bases of the junction unmatched. Germline assignment: CDR1 SGHVS and CDR2 FNYEAQ. The CDR3 consists of 15 residues. The CDR3 DNA sequence: TGTGCCAGCAGCTTAGTAGCGGGATCCTACAATGAGCAGTTCTTC. Translated: CASSLVAGSYNEQFF.

The gene calls are TRBV11-2 and TRBJ2-2, with TRBD1 matching over 8 bases. The ends lost 5 bases at V and 1 base at J; junction bases unmatched: 3. CDR3 length: 15 residues. Germline lookup yields CDR1 SGHAT and CDR2 FQNNGV. In DNA form, the CDR3 reads TGTGCCAGCAGCCCTGGGACAGGGAACACCGGGGAGCTGTTTTTT. Its protein is CASSPGTGNTGELFF. Filled out from reference TRBV11-2 and TRBJ2-2, the complete variable domain reads EAGVAQSPRYKIIEKRQSVAFWCNPISGHATLYWYQQILGQGPKLLIQFQNNGVVDDSQLPKDRFSAERLKGVDSTLKIQPAKLEDSAVYLCASSPGTGNTGELFFGEGSRLTVL.

A few counts support this clone. The V and J genes are TRBV30 and TRBJ1-5; D is uncertain. Germline CDR1 and CDR2: GTSNPN and SVGIG (reference sequence). This CDR3 is built from 13 residues. The germline V and J ends were trimmed by 2 bases and 7 bases, with 12 bases remaining between them. The CDR3, as DNA: TGTGCCTGGAGTCCCTCCGCGGGGCAGCCCCAGCATTTT. Encoded protein: CAWSPSAGQPQHF.

The chain is built from TRBV27 and TRBJ2-3; TRBD1 matches at 8 bases. The CDR3 length is 19 residues. From germline, CDR1 is MNHEY and CDR2 SMNVEV (reference sequence). Unmatched junction bases numbered 22, after V lost 9 bases and J lost 2 bases. CDR3 in DNA: TGTGCCAGTAAGCGGACAGGGTTAAGAACGACCCGATCCACAGATACGCAGTATTTT. As protein: CASKRTGLRTTRSTDTQYF.

This chain joins TRBV28 and TRBJ1-5; D is possibly TRBD1 (6 bases). The V and J ends lost 2 bases and 6 bases respectively, with 14 bases between them. The CDR3 extends over 15 amino acids. Germline CDR1 MDHEN, CDR2 SYDVKM. The CDR3 DNA reads TGTGCCAGCAGTTTAAGGGGTAGGGGGGGTCAGCCCCAGCATTTT. Its protein is CASSLRGRGGQPQHF.

This sequence joins TRBV6-5 and TRBJ1-1; D gene unclear. This CDR3 comprises 16 residues. The ends were cut back, 2 bases at V and 0 bases at J, with 13 bases in the middle. Germline CDR1 MNHEY, CDR2 SVGAGI. As DNA, the CDR3 is TGTGCCAGCAGTTACGTCGCGGGAACATTGAACACTGAAGCTTTCTTT. This encodes CASSYVAGTLNTEAFF.

The CDR3 DNA reads TGTGCCAGCGCCTCATTCCGGGACTATCGTAACTATGGCTACACCTTC. Its translation: CASASFRDYRNYGYTF. This chain joins TRBV28 and TRBJ1-2; D perhaps matches TRBD1 (5 bases). Germline values: CDR1 MDHEN, CDR2 SYDVKM. The V end lost 8 bases, the J end lost 1 base, and 20 bases lay between the germline ends. This CDR3 contains 16 residues.

The chain employs TRBV19 and TRBJ2-3; D could derive from TRBD1 or TRBD2 (9 bases each). Trimming left V 5 bases short and J 4 bases short, with 37 bases between. CDR3 size: 22 residues. Germline values: CDR1 LNHDA, CDR2 SQIVND (reference sequence). For the CDR3, the DNA is TGTGCCAGTAGTCTCCAGGGACAGGGCGGCGTTATCTTAGCGGGAGTAGCAGATACGCAGTATTTT. It translates to CASSLQGQGGVILAGVADTQYF. Full variable domain (rest looked up from reference TRBV19 and TRBJ2-3): DGGITQSPKYLFRKEGQNVTLSCEQNLNHDAMYWYRQDPGQGLRLIYYSQIVNDFQKGDIAEGYSVSREKKESFPLTVTSAQKNPTAFYLCASSLQGQGGVILAGVADTQYFGPGTRLTVL.

CDR3: CASLDRGVGNTEAFF. The DNA of the CDR3 is TGTGCCAGCCTCGACAGGGGAGTCGGGAACACTGAAGCTTTCTTT. The chain uses TRBV28 and TRBJ1-1, with 8 bases identical to TRBD1. The germline V gene has CDR1 MDHEN and CDR2 SYDVKM. J gave up 1 base and V 8 bases, and 9 bases lay outside the gene matches. The CDR3 has 15 residues.

The rearrangement links TRBV10-3 to TRBJ2-3; a possible D gene is TRBD2 (6 bases). The germline V and J ends were trimmed by 6 bases and 1 base, with 8 bases remaining between them. The germline CDR1 and CDR2 sequences are ENHRY and SYGVKD. This CDR3 contains 13 residues. The CDR3 nucleotides are TGTGCCATCAGCCGGGAGCGCACAGATACGCAGTATTTT. Amino acid sequence: CAISRERTDTQYF.

The chain recombines TRBV10-3 with TRBJ2-7; D is uncertain. CDR3 length: 11 amino acids. Germline assignment: CDR1 ENHRY and CDR2 SYGVKD. V was cut by 3 bases and J by 5 bases, with 5 bases left in between. CDR3 coding DNA: TGTGCCATCAGTGATCTAGACGAGCAGTACTTC. Translation: CAISDLDEQYF.

This clone has just a few counts. The chain carries TRBV18 and TRBJ2-7; TRBD2 matches 7 bases. The germline gives CDR1 KGHSH, CDR2 LQKENI. V was clipped by 2 bases and J by 0 bases; unmatched bases: 4. The CDR3 sequence is 15 residues long. The CDR3 loop is CASSPSGTNSYEQYF. The DNA for the CDR3 is TGTGCCAGCTCACCATCCGGGACTAACTCCTACGAGCAGTACTTC.

CDR3 bases: TGTGCCAGCTTTGGCGGGAGCCCCGCAGATACGCAGTATTTT. Translating gives CASFGGSPADTQYF. The gene calls are TRBV2 and TRBJ2-3, with 7 bases identical to TRBD2. The CDR3 loop spans 14 amino acids. V shed 8 bases and J 4 bases; nucleotides not matched to a gene: 9. In germline, CDR1 is SNHLY, CDR2 FYNNEI.

The chain links TRBV7-8 to TRBJ2-1; 8 bases align to TRBD1. This CDR3 has 15 residues. Germline-derived CDR1 and CDR2 are SGHVS and FQNEAQ. With V trimmed by 4 bases and J by 5 bases, 7 bases remained unmatched. The CDR3 protein is CASSWDRSPNNEQFF. The DNA of the CDR3 is TGTGCCAGCAGCTGGGACAGGAGTCCAAACAATGAGCAGTTCTTC.

This clone has just a few counts. This CDR3 reads CASSSGTAGANVLTF. The CDR3 DNA reads as TGTGCCAGCAGTTCCGGGACTGCAGGGGCCAACGTCCTGACTTTC. The genes are TRBV28 and TRBJ2-6; a possible D gene is TRBD2 (6 bases). The CDR3 covers 15 residues. V gave up 4 bases and J gave up 4 bases, with 11 bases separating them. Germline-derived CDR1 and CDR2 are MDHEN and SYDVKM.

This rearrangement joins TRBV7-2 to TRBJ1-4; D ambiguous. CDR3 size: 13 residues. The V gene's germline CDR1 is SGHTA and CDR2 FQGNSA. The V end was cut by 3 bases, the J end by 8 bases, with 10 bases between. The CDR3, as DNA: TGTGCCAGCAGCTTTCTTTCGGGGGAAAAACTGTTTTTT. It yields the protein CASSFLSGEKLFF.

The V gene is TRBV5-1, the J gene TRBJ2-7; 12 bases map to TRBD2. Germline loops: CDR1 SGHRS, CDR2 YFSETQ. V gave up 2 bases and J gave up 4 bases; unmatched junction bases: 4. The CDR3 is 15 amino acids. CDR3 sequence reads: CASSFTSGRSYEQYF. CDR3 bases: TGCGCCAGCAGCTTCACTAGCGGGAGGTCTTACGAGCAGTACTTC.

The chain uses TRBV7-2 and TRBJ2-5, with 7 bases fitting TRBD2. The CDR3 consists of 15 residues. V was pared by 3 bases and J by 10 bases, with 14 bases of the junction left unmatched. The V gene's germline CDR1 is SGHTA and CDR2 FQGNSA. CDR3 bases: TGTGCCAGCAGCTTGTTAGGGAGGGCCCGAAAAGGCCAGTACTTC. Encoded protein: CASSLLGRARKGQYF.

This clone was found a few times. The rearrangement links TRBV18 to TRBJ1-5; TRBD1 matches at 7 bases. The CDR3 extends over 17 amino acids. Trimming took 6 bases from V and 2 from J; bases not matched to a gene: 13. The germline V gene has CDR1 KGHSH and CDR2 LQKENI. The CDR3 loop reads CASSPGQRVIGNQPQHF. For the CDR3, the DNA is TGTGCCAGCTCCCCGGGACAGAGGGTCATTGGCAATCAGCCCCAGCATTTT.

The chain uses TRBV19 and TRBJ2-7, with 7 bases aligning to TRBD1. The CDR3 is made up of 18 amino acids. Trimming removed 2 bases from V and 2 bases from J; junction bases left unmatched: 15. From germline, CDR1 is LNHDA and CDR2 SQIVND (reference sequence). CDR3 residues: CASSITYRDRKFTYEQYF. The CDR3 bases are TGTGCCAGTAGTATAACGTATCGGGACAGAAAATTCACCTACGAGCAGTACTTC.

J is TRBJ2-1 and V is TRBV28, with D tentatively TRBD2 (5 bases). V gave up 10 bases and J gave up 12 bases, with 13 bases separating them. CDR1 and CDR2 from the germline V gene are MDHEN and SYDVKM. The CDR3 length is 10 residues. In DNA, the CDR3 is TGTGCCACAGAAAGGGAGAGGCAGTTCTTC. Translating it yields CATERERQFF.

This clone was recorded a few times. V usage is TRBV7-2 and J usage is TRBJ2-2, with D tentatively TRBD1 (6 bases). Germline V gene data show CDR1 as SGHTA and CDR2 as FQGNSA. V lost 3 bases and J 6 bases, leaving 17 bases between the germline ends. The CDR3 totals 16 residues. CDR3 protein: CASSFKTGYPPGELFF. The DNA for the CDR3 is TGTGCCAGCAGCTTTAAGACAGGATATCCTCCCGGGGAGCTGTTTTTT.

The V gene is TRBV7-9, the J gene TRBJ1-5, with D unresolved. Germline V gene sequence: CDR1 SEHNR, CDR2 FQNEAQ (reference sequence). Trimming took 0 bases from V and 5 from J, leaving 14 bases between them. The CDR3 runs to 16 residues. CDR3 coding DNA: TGTGCCAGCAGCTTAGCGCGTCTCCGCGGGCATCAGCCCCAGCATTTT. Protein: CASSLARLRGHQPQHF.

V usage is TRBV28 and J usage is TRBJ2-7, with 8 bases identical to TRBD2. After removal of 2 bases from V and 6 bases from J, the junction contained 6 bases not matched to a gene. The CDR3 sequence is 14 residues long. CDR1 and CDR2 from the germline V gene are MDHEN and SYDVKM. CDR3 protein: CASSLHGRGPEQYF. In DNA form, the CDR3 reads TGTGCCAGCAGTTTACACGGGAGGGGTCCCGAGCAGTACTTC.